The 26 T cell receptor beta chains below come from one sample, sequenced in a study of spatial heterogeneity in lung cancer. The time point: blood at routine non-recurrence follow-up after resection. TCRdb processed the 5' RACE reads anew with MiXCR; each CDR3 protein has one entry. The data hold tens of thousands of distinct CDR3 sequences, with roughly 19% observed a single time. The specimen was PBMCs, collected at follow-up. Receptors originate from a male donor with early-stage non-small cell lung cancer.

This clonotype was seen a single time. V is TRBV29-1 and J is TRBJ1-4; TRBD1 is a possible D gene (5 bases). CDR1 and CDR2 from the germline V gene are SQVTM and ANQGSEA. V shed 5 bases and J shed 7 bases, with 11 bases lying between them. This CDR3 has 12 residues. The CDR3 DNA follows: TGCAGCGTTCAAGCAGGGACTGAAAAACTGTTTTTT. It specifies CSVQAGTEKLFF.

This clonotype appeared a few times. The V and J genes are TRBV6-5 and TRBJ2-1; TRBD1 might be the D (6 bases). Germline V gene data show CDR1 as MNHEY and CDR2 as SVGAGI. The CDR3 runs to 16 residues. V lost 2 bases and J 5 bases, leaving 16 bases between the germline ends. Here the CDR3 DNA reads TGTGCCAGCAGTTACGGCGGCAGGGGCGACCACAATGAGCAGTTCTTC. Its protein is CASSYGGRGDHNEQFF.

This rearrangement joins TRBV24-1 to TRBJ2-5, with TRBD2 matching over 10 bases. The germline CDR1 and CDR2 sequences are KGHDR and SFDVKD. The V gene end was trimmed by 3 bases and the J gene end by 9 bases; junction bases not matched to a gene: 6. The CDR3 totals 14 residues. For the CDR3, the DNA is TGTGCCACCAGTGATATCGGAGGGACTAGCGCCCAGTACTTC. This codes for CATSDIGGTSAQYF.

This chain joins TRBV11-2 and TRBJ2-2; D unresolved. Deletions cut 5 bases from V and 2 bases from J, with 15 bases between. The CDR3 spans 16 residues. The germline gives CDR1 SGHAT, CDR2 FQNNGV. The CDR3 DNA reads TGTGCCAGCAGCCCCGTTGCGGAGCTAAACACCGGGGAGCTGTTTTTT. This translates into CASSPVAELNTGELFF.

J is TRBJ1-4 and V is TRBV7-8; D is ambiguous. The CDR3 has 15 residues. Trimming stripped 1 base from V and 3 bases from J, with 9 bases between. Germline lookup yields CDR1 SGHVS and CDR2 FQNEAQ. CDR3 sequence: CASSLGQVPNEKLFF. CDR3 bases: TGTGCCAGCAGCTTAGGGCAGGTTCCTAATGAAAAACTGTTTTTT.

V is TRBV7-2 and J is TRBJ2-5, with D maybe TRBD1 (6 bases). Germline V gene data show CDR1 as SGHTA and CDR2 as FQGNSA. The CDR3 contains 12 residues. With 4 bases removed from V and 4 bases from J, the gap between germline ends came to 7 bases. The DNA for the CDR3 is TGTGCCAGCAGCTGGGGGCGAGAGACCCAGTACTTC. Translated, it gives CASSWGRETQYF.

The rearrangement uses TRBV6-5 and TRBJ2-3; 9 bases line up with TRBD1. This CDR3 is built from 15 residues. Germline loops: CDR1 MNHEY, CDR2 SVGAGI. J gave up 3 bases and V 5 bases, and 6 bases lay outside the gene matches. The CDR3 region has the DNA TGTGCCAGCAGTCTCCGGGACAGGGTAACAGATACGCAGTATTTT. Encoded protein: CASSLRDRVTDTQYF.

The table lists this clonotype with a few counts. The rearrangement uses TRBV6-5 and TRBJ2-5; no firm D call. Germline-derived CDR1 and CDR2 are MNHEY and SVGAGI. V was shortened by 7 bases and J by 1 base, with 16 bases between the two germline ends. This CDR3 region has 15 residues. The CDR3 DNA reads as TGTGCCAGCACCGAAACCGGACGGATCCAAGAGACCCAGTACTTC. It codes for CASTETGRIQETQYF.

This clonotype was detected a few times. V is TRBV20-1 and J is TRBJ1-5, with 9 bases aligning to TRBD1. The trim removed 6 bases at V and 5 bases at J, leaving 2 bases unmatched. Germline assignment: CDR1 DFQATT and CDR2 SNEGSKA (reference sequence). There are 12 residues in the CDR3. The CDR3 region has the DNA TGCAGTGCCCGACAGGGGGATCAGCCCCAGCATTTT. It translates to CSARQGDQPQHF.

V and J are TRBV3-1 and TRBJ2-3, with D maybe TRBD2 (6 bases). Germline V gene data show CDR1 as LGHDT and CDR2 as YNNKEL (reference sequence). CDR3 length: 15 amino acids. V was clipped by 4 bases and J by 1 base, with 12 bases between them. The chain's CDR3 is CASSPRDLGTDTQYF. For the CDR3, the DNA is TGTGCCAGCAGCCCCAGGGACTTAGGCACAGATACGCAGTATTTT.

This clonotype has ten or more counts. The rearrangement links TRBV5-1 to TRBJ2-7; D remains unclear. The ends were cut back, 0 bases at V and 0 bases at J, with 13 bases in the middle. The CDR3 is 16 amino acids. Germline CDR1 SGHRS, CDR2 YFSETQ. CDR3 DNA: TGCGCCAGCAGCTTGGCTGGGCCCTCAGGCTCCTACGAGCAGTACTTC. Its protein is CASSLAGPSGSYEQYF.

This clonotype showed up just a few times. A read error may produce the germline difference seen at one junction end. The CDR3 sequence: CASSPATGDYDF. For the CDR3, the DNA is TGTGCCAGCAGCCCCGCGACAGGAGACTATGATTTT. This chain connects TRBV7-9 to TRBJ1-1; tentative D call: TRBD1 (6 bases). CDR3 length: 12 residues. CDR1 and CDR2 (germline): SEHNR, FQNEAQ (reference sequence).

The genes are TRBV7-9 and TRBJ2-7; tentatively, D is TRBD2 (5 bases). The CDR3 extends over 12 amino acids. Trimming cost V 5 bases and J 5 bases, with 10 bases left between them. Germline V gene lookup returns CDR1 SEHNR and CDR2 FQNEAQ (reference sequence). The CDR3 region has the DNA TGTGCCAGCAGCACGGACTTCCACGAGCAGTACTTC. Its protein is CASSTDFHEQYF.

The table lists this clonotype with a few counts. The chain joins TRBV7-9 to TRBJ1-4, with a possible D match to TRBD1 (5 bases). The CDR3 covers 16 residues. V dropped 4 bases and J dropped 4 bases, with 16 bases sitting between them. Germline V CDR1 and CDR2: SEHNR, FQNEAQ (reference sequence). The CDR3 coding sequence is TGTGCCAGCAGCTCGGGACGGCCACAAAATAATGAAAAACTGTTTTTT. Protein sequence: CASSSGRPQNNEKLFF.

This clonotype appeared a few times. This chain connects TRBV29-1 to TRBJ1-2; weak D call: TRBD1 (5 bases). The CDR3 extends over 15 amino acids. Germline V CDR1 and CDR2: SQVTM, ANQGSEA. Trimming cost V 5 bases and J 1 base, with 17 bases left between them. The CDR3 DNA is TGCAGCGTTTCGAGACAGATACCGAATAACTATGGCTACACCTTC. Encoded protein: CSVSRQIPNNYGYTF.

CDR3 nucleotides: TGTGCCAGCAGGCCTGAGCGGGCTCGCACCGGGGAGCTGTTTTTT. Translated: CASRPERARTGELFF. This chain links TRBV12-3 or TRBV12-4 with TRBJ2-2; D perhaps matches TRBD2 (6 bases). This CDR3 contains 15 residues. The V end lost 6 bases, the J end lost 4 bases, and 15 bases lay between the germline ends.

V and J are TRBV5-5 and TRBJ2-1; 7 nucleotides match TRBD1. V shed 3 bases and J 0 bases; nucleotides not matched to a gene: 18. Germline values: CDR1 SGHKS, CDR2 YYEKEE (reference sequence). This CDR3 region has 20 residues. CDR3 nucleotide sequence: TGTGCCAGCAGCTCACGGACAGGCAGCGGAATCCTCAGCTCCTACAATGAGCAGTTCTTC. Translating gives CASSSRTGSGILSSYNEQFF. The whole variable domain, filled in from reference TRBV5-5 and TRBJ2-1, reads DAGVTQSPTHLIKTRGQQVTLRCSPISGHKSVSWYQQVLGQGPQFIFQYYEKEERGRGNFPDRFSARQFPNYSSELNVNALLLGDSALYLCASSSRTGSGILSSYNEQFFGPGTRLTVL.

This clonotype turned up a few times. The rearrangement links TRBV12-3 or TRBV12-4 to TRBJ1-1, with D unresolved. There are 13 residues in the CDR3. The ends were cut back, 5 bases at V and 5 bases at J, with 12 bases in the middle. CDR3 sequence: CASSLELGTEAFF. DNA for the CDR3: TGTGCCAGCAGTCTAGAGTTGGGTACTGAAGCTTTCTTT.

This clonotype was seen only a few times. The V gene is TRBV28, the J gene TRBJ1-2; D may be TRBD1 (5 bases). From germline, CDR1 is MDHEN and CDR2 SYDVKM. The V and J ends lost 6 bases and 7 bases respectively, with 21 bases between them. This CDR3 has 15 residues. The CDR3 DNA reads TGTGCCAGCAGACCAATGACAGAATTAATTTTTGGCTACACCTTC. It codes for CASRPMTELIFGYTF.

CDR3 in DNA: TGTGCCAGCAGTTTCGTCGGCGGGATGAACACTGAAGCTTTCTTT. Its protein is CASSFVGGMNTEAFF. The gene calls are TRBV27 and TRBJ1-1; D gene ambiguous. Germline lookup yields CDR1 MNHEY and CDR2 SMNVEV (reference sequence). This CDR3 contains 15 residues. Trimming shortened V by 3 bases and J by 0 bases, and 11 bases separated the two germline ends.

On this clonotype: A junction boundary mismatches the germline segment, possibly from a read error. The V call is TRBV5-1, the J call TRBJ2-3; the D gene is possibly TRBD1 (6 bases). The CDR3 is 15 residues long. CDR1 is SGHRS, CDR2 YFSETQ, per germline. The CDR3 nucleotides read TGCGCCAGCAGCTTTAGGCAGGGGAACACAGATACACAGTATTTT. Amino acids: CASSFRQGNTDTQYF.

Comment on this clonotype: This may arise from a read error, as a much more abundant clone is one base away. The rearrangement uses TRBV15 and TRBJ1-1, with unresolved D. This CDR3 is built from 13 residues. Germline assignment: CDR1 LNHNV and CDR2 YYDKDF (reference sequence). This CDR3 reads CVTSRDVNTEAFF. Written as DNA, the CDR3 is TGTGTCACCAGCAGAGATGTCAACACTGAAGCTTTCTTT. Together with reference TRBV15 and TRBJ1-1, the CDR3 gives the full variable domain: DAMVIQNPRYQVTQFGKPVTLSCSQTLNHNVMYWYQQKSSQAPKLLFHYYDKDFNNEADTPDNFQSRRPNTSFCFLDIRSPGLGDTAMYLCVTSRDVNTEAFFGQGTRLTVV.

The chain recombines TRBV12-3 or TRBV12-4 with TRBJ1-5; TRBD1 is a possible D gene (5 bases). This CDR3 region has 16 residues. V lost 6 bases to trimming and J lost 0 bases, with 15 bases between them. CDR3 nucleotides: TGTGCCAGCAGCCCCTCCCGGGGGAATAGCAATCAGCCCCAGCATTTT. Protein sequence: CASSPSRGNSNQPQHF.

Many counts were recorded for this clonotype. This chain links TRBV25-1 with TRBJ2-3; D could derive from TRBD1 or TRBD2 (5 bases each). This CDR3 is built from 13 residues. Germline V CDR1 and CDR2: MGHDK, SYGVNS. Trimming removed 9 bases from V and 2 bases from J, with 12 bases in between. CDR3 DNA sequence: TGTGCCAGTTCCGGGACCTACACAGATACGCAGTATTTT. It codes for CASSGTYTDTQYF. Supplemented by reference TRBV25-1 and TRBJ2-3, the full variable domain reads EADIYQTPRYLVIGTGKKITLECSQTMGHDKMYWYQQDPGMELHLIHYSYGVNSTEKGDLSSESTVSRIRTEHFPLTLESARPSHTSQYLCASSGTYTDTQYFGPGTRLTVL.

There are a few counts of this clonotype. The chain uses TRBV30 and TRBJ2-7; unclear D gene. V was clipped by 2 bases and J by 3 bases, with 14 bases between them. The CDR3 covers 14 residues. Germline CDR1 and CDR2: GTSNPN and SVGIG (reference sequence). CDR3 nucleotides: TGTGCCTGGAGTCCCCCTGGTTACAACTACGAGCAGTACTTC. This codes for CAWSPPGYNYEQYF. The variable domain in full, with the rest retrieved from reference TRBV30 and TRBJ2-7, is SQTIHQWPATLVQPVGSPLSLECTVEGTSNPNLYWYRQAAGRGLQLLFYSVGIGQISSEVPQNLSASRPQDRQFILSSKKLLLSDSGFYLCAWSPPGYNYEQYFGPGTRLTVT.

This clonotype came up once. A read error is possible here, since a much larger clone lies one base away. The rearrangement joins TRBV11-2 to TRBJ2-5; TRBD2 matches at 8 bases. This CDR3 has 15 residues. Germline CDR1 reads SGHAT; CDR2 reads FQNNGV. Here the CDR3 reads CASSERAGVLETQCF. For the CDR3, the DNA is TGTGCCAGCAGCGAGAGAGCGGGAGTCTTGGAGACCCAGTGCTTC. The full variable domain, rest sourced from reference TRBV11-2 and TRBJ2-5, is EAGVAQSPRYKIIEKRQSVAFWCNPISGHATLYWYQQILGQGPKLLIQFQNNGVVDDSQLPKDRFSAERLKGVDSTLKIQPAKLEDSAVYLCASSERAGVLETQCFGPGTRLLVL.